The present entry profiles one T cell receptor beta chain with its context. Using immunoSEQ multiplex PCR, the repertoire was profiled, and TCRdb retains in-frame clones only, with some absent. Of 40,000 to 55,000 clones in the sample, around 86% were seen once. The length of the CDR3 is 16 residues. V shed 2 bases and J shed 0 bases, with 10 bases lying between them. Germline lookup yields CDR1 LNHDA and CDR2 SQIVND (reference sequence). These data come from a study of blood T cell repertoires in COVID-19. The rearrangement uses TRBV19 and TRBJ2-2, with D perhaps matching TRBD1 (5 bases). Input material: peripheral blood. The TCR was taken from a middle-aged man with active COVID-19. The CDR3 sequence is CASSITGHTNTGELFF. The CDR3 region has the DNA TGTGCCAGTAGTATAACCGGACACACGAACACCGGGGAGCTGTTTTTT.